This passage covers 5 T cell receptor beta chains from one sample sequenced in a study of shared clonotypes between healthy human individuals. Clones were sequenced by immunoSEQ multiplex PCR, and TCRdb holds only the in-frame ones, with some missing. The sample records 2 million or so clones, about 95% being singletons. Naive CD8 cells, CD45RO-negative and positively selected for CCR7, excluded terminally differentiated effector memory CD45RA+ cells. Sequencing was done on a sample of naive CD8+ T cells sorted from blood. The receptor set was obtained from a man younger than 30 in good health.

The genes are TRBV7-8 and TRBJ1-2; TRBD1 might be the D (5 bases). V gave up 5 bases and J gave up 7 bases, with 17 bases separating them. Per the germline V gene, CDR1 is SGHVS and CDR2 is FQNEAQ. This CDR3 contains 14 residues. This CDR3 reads CASSPGQPSTGYTF. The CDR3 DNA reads TGTGCCAGCAGCCCAGGGCAACCCTCGACTGGCTACACCTTC.

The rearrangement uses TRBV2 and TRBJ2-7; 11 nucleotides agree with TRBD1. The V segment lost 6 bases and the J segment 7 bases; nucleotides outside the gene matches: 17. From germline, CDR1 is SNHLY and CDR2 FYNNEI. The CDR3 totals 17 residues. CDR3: CASSDAVDRGRPGEQYF. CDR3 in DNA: TGTGCCAGCAGCGACGCCGTGGACAGGGGGCGGCCTGGGGAGCAGTACTTC.

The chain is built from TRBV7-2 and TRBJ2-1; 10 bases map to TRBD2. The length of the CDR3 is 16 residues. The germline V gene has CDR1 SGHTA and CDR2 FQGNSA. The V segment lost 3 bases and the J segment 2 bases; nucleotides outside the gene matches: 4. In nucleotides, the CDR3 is TGTGCCAGCAGCTTTGGGGGACTAGCGACCTACAATGAGCAGTTCTTC. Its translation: CASSFGGLATYNEQFF.

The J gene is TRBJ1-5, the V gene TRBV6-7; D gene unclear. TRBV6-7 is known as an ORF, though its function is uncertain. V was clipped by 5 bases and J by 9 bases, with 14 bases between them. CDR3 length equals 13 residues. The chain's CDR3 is CASSPDRNAPQHF. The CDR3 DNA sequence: TGTGCCAGCAGTCCTGACCGTAATGCGCCCCAGCATTTT.

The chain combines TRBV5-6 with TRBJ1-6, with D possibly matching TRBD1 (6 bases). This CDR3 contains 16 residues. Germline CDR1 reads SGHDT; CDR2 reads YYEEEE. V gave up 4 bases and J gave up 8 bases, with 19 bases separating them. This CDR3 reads CASSPGGGDNYSPLHF. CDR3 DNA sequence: TGTGCCAGCAGCCCGGGAGGGGGGGACAATTATTCACCCCTCCACTTT.